The source of this TCR beta chain is a study of blood T cell repertoires in COVID-19. Study as a whole: There were acute and convalescent COVID-19 samples, and they came from the United States, Italy and Spain. PBMCs, B-cell-depleted T cells, or T cells were the source of the cDNA or gDNA that made up the material.

The V end was cut by 2 bases, the J end by 0 bases, with 11 bases between. The CDR3 contains 15 residues. Germline-derived CDR1 and CDR2 are SQVTM and ANQGSEA. Clones were sequenced by immunoSEQ multiplex PCR, and TCRdb holds only the in-frame ones, with some missing. The table has about 170,000 clones, approximately 90% seen once. V usage is TRBV29-1 and J usage is TRBJ2-1; D is undetermined. This TCR was recovered from a man aged 45-60 years who had recovered from COVID-19. Material: peripheral blood. The CDR3 DNA reads as TGCAGCGTTGAATGGGTTAGGAGCTCCTACAATGAGCAGTTCTTC. Translated: CSVEWVRSSYNEQFF.